The following is a T cell receptor (beta chain) sequence with its context. The clone's antigen remains unknown. One base away there is no much larger clone; base qualities are not given. The sample holds other DNA sequences that translate to the same CDR3. These data are taken from a study of blood T cell repertoires in COVID-19 (dated by TCRdb to 2018 to 2021). At the level of the whole study: Collaborator samples came from the United States, Italy and Spain and covered acute and convalescent phases of COVID-19. The prospective study material was composed of cDNA or gDNA derived from T cells, B-cell-depleted T cells, or PBMCs. Deeply sampled blood TCRbeta repertoires from subjects exposed to, actively infected with, or recovered from COVID-19 were included in the dataset. The repertoires were released in a freely available public database intended as a resource for research on the immune response to SARS-CoV-2. Samples came from the ongoing ImmuneRACE study (first 160 participants) plus 1,254 subjects from 6 global collaborators. Sample metadata almost always included a de-identified subject ID, COVID-19 status, age in years and sex. Where available, HLA class I and class II types were obtained from metadata supplied by the sample provider rather than from assay-based typing.

The immunoSEQ Assay, a bias-controlled multiplex PCR, was used to amplify TCRbeta CDR3 regions from genomic DNA. In the paper's pipeline: Within the assay, amplification of reference gene primers was used to estimate how many nucleated cells each sample contained. To quantify the absolute abundance of each unique TCRbeta CDR3 rearrangement, sequence reads were collapsed and filtered. For each sample, productive Simpson clonality was calculated as the square root of Simpson's diversity index over productive rearrangements. TCRdb retrieved this table from immuneACCESS and kept in-frame rearrangements only. Not all clones are present; in checked studies, unresolved V genes account for under half, and no reason is known for the remainder. The DNA gave D and trimming, while V, J and clone size come from that table. This sample has fewer than 700,000 clones in its table, and roughly 91% of those were observed once. The top ten clonotypes cover roughly 7.3% of the sample.

The CDR3 has 15 amino acids, counting the end cysteine and phenylalanine. Of all the DNA, just the CDR3 is kept, 45 bases in frame from base 1. Sequences KGHSH (CDR1) and LQKENI (CDR2) are obtained from the germline V gene. At the junction V is shortened by 3 bases and J by 0 bases, with 10 bases in between. One collaborating source in Seattle enrolled patients during active infection and followed them longitudinally through the course of disease. Collaborating institutions collected whole blood in K2EDTA tubes following their own protocols. For TCRbeta analysis, collaborator samples were shipped as frozen whole blood, as isolated PBMCs, or as DNA extracted from either sample type. The paper's findings and limits, for the study overall: The amount of clinical and demographic metadata varied by source and participant and was provided uncurated.

The sequencing sample was made of peripheral blood. The TCR was taken from a woman aged 50 to 65 with COVID-19, enrolled during active disease. This chain joins TRBV18 to TRBJ2-3; the D segment could be TRBD2, given 6 matching bases. The nucleotide sequence is TGTGCCAGCTCACCTTTGGCGGGGAGCACAGATACGCAGTATTTT. It encodes CASSPLAGSTDTQYF. The CDR3 plus the reference TRBV18 and TRBJ2-3 genes for the other parts give the full variable domain: NAGVMQNPRHLVRRRGQEARLRCSPMKGHSHVYWYRQLPEEGLKFMVYLQKENIIDESGMPKERFSAEFPKEGPSILRIQQVVRGDSAAYFCASSPLAGSTDTQYFGPGTRLTVL.